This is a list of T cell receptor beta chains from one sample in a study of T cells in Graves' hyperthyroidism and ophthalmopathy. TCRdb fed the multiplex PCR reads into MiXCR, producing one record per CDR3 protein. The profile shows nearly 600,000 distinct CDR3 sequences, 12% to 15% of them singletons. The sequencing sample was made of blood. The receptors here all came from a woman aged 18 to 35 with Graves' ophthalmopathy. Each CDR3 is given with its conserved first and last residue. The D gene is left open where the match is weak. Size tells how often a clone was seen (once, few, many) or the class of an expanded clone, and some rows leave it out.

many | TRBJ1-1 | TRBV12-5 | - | CASAPLGAGGLGVNTEAFF | TGTGCTAGTGCTCCCCTGGGGGCCGGGGGGCTAGGGGTGAACACTGAAGCTTTCTTT
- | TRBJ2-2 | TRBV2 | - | CASSASGYRRGGELFF | TGTGCCAGCAGTGCTTCGGGATACCGTCGCGGCGGGGAGCTGTTTTTT
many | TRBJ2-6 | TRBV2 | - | CASSEWRGSGANVLTF | TGTGCCAGCAGTGAATGGAGAGGGTCTGGGGCCAACGTCCTGACTTTC
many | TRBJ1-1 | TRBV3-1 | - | CASSQVGYTEAFF | TGTGCCAGCAGCCAAGTCGGTTACACTGAAGCTTTCTTT
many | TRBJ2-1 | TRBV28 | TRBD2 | CASSPMQREASSNEQFF | TGTGCCAGCAGTCCCATGCAGCGGGAAGCCTCCTCAAATGAGCAGTTCTTC
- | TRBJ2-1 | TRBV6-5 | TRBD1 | CASSYDPGQGREFF | TGTGCCAGCAGTTACGATCCGGGACAGGGTAGGGAGTTCTTC
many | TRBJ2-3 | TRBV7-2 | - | CASSPLGLASRDTQYF | TGTGCCAGCAGCCCCCTGGGCCTAGCGAGCAGGGATACGCAGTATTTT
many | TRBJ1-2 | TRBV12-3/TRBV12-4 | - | CASSLALTARYGYTF | TGTGCCAGCAGTTTAGCGCTTACAGCTCGCTATGGCTACACCTTC
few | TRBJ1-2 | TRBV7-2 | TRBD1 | CASSAGTVGYTF | TGTGCCAGCAGCGCCGGGACAGTAGGCTACACCTTC
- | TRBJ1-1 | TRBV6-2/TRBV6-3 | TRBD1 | CASSYRQGATTEAFF | TGTGCCAGCAGTTATCGTCAGGGGGCGACCACTGAAGCTTTCTTT
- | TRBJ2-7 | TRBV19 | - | CASSILGPGGNEQYF | TGTGCCAGTAGTATATTAGGGCCGGGGGGCAACGAGCAGTACTTC
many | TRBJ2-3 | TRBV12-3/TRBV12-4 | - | CASSLGPGAVNTQYF | TGTGCCAGCAGTTTAGGACCGGGGGCAGTAAATACGCAGTATTTT
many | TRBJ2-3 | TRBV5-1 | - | CASSFGPTTDTQYF | TGCGCCAGCAGCTTTGGACCGACCACAGATACGCAGTATTTT
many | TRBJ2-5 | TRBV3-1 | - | CASSQGGGGEETQYF | TGTGCCAGCAGCCAAGGTGGAGGAGGGGAAGAGACCCAGTACTTC
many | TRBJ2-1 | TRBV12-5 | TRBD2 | CASGLRLAGVGNEQFF | TGTGCTAGTGGTTTGAGACTAGCGGGAGTGGGAAATGAGCAGTTCTTC
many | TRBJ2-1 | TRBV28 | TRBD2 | CASSLLAGGRYNEQFF | TGTGCCAGCAGTTTATTAGCGGGAGGACGGTACAATGAGCAGTTCTTC
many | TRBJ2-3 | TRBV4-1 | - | CASSQSRVGDTQYF | TGCGCCAGCAGCCAGAGCCGCGTTGGAGATACGCAGTATTTT
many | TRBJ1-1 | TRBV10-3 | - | CAISGRRTEAFF | TGTGCCATCAGTGGACGAAGAACTGAAGCTTTCTTT
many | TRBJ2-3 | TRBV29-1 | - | CSVEGTLASTDTQYF | TGCAGCGTTGAAGGAACCCTAGCGAGCACAGATACGCAGTATTTT
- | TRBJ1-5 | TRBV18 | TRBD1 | CASSLGQGGSNQPQHF | TGTGCCAGCTCCCTTGGACAGGGTGGGAGCAATCAGCCCCAGCATTTT
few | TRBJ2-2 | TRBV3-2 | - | CASSLGGQGPPLGTGELFF | TGTGCCAGCAGCCTAGGCGGACAGGGGCCCCCATTAGGGACCGGGGAGCTGTTTTTT
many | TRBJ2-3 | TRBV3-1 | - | CASSVLMGTQYF | TGTGCCAGCAGCGTCCTGATGGGTACGCAGTATTTT